This T cell receptor (beta chain) was captured in a study of blood T cell repertoires in COVID-19. Clones were read by immunoSEQ multiplex PCR, and TCRdb kept only the in-frame ones, dropping some. This repertoire shows about 400,000 clones, approximately 86% found once; its top ten account for more than 2%. This clone was observed once. The trim removed 1 base at V and 6 bases at J, leaving 3 bases unmatched. Germline CDR1 is SGHRS and CDR2 is YFSETQ. This CDR3 has 14 amino acids. This chain connects TRBV5-1 to TRBJ2-7; the match to TRBD1 covers 11 bases. The sequencing input was PBMCs or T cells enriched from blood (not recorded which). The sequence was collected from a woman aged 40-49 years with acute COVID-19. The CDR3 loop is CASSLRTGGGEQYF. CDR3 in DNA: TGCGCCAGCAGCTTGAGGACAGGGGGCGGCGAGCAGTACTTC.